The present T cell receptor (beta chain) was sequenced within a study of blood T cells in healthy people across ages. Trimming took 2 bases from V and 8 from J, leaving 13 bases between them. The CDR3 contains 14 residues. CDR1 and CDR2 from the germline V gene are LGHNT and FRNRAP. The sample holds a few counts of this clonotype. Its specificity is unknown. Through a sample-barcoded 5' primer and a J-beta primer mix, a second PCR was run for 7 to 11 cycles. A tag from a template-switch adaptor with 12 random nucleotides marked each cDNA molecule. TCRdb re-called the 5' RACE reads through MiXCR, storing one row per CDR3 protein. The sample has around 1,000,000 distinct CDR3 sequences; roughly 24% are singletons. Whole-study findings and limits: The study could not conclusively compare naive and antigen-experienced cells, given its unsorted PBMCs.

Donors gave around 9.3 milliliters of peripheral blood apiece. Each sample gave at least 6 million isolated PBMCs. These same data were also listed under a study on T cells of mothers and their children.

Sequencing input: blood. This clonotype was sampled from a girl aged 2 to 9 in good health. This chain uses TRBV12-5 with TRBJ1-5; D remains ambiguous. The CDR3 loop reads CASGLRQALEPQHF. The CDR3 nucleotides read TGTGCTAGTGGTTTGCGGCAGGCCTTAGAGCCCCAGCATTTT.